This T cell receptor (beta chain) was sequenced in a study of blood T cell repertoires in COVID-19. Only in-frame clones appear in the TCRdb table, and some are missing; sequencing was by immunoSEQ multiplex PCR. This table holds roughly 150,000 clones, 70% to 90% found once. V dropped 2 bases and J dropped 7 bases, with 15 bases sitting between them. This CDR3 has 14 amino acids. Germline V gene sequence: CDR1 LGHDT, CDR2 YNNKEL (reference sequence). V usage is TRBV3-1 (or the pseudogene TRBV3-2) and J usage is TRBJ2-7; D is undetermined. The specimen sequenced was peripheral blood. This receptor was taken from a woman older than 75 with acute or convalescent COVID-19. CDR3 residues: CASSQTSPPWEQYF. CDR3 nucleotide sequence: TGTGCCAGCAGCCAAACTTCCCCTCCGTGGGAGCAGTACTTC.